One and the same sample provided the 16 T cell receptor beta chains below, sequenced in a study of T-cell memory formation after mild COVID-19. TCRdb processed the 5' RACE reads anew with MiXCR; each CDR3 protein has one entry. In the table there are about 200,000 distinct CDR3 sequences, around 19% of which are singletons. Sequencing was done on a sample of PBMCs or a T cell subset sorted from them (not recorded which). These receptors came from an adult woman who had mild COVID-19 (a few samples of this study predate the infection). Cell type and time point are not known.

This clonotype was detected a few times. This chain uses TRBV29-1 with TRBJ1-1; the match to TRBD1 covers 8 bases. In germline, CDR1 is SQVTM, CDR2 ANQGSEA. V dropped 6 bases and J dropped 1; count of bases not matched to a gene: 4. This CDR3 spans 13 amino acids. CDR3 loop: CSVGGQGNTEAFF. The CDR3 DNA reads as TGCAGCGTCGGTGGACAGGGGAACACTGAAGCTTTCTTT.

Many counts were recorded for this clonotype. The CDR3 DNA follows: TGCGCCAGCTCAACATCGGCCCGGGAGCAGTACTTC. As protein: CASSTSAREQYF. The genes are TRBV5-1 and TRBJ2-7; no definite D call. The CDR3 length is 12 residues. V was shortened by 7 bases and J by 7 bases, with 15 bases between the two germline ends. Germline V gene data show CDR1 as SGHRS and CDR2 as YFSETQ.

This clonotype was observed a handful of times. The chain employs TRBV5-1 and TRBJ1-2; the D is unclear. V lost 3 bases and J lost 4, with 10 bases in between. Looked up from germline, CDR1 is SGHRS and CDR2 is YFSETQ. The CDR3 extends over 13 amino acids. The DNA for the CDR3 is TGCGCCAGCAGCTCAGCAATGGGCTATGGCTACACCTTC. Amino acids: CASSSAMGYGYTF.

V usage is TRBV28 and J usage is TRBJ1-2; 7 bases align to TRBD1. Germline CDR1 MDHEN, CDR2 SYDVKM. The CDR3 length is 17 residues. The junction had 21 bases not matched to a gene; V was cut back by 8 bases and J by 6 bases. CDR3 sequence: CASSSPAPTTGSNGYTF. The CDR3 DNA reads TGTGCCAGCTCATCCCCGGCGCCAACGACAGGGTCGAATGGCTACACCTTC.

The chain combines TRBV2 with TRBJ2-5; D unclear. Germline V lookup: CDR1 SNHLY, CDR2 FYNNEI. The CDR3 runs 14 residues. The V end was cut by 6 bases, the J end by 1 base, with 12 bases between. The CDR3: CASRAGPLQETQYF. The CDR3 bases are TGTGCCAGCAGAGCCGGGCCCCTCCAAGAGACCCAGTACTTC.

This clonotype has only a few counts. V gene TRBV27 combines with J gene TRBJ2-3; D remains unclear. This CDR3 contains 14 residues. The germline V gene has CDR1 MNHEY and CDR2 SMNVEV (reference sequence). V dropped 3 bases and J dropped 2 bases, with 9 bases sitting between them. This chain's CDR3 is CASSLGAATDTQYF. CDR3 nucleotide sequence: TGTGCCAGCAGTTTGGGCGCGGCCACAGATACGCAGTATTTT.

CDR3 region: CASSLGSPGNTIYF. The CDR3 region has the DNA TGTGCCAGCAGCTTAGGCTCCCCTGGAAACACCATATATTTT. The rearrangement uses TRBV11-3 and TRBJ1-3; D remains ambiguous. Trimming left V 1 base short and J 2 bases short, with 6 bases between. In germline, CDR1 is SGHNT, CDR2 YENEEA. The CDR3 is 14 amino acids.

The DNA for the CDR3 is TGTGCCTGGACAGGACAATTGCAACGTAACTATGGCTACACCTTC. Translation gives CAWTGQLQRNYGYTF. The V gene is TRBV30, the J gene TRBJ1-2; D is perhaps TRBD1 (5 bases). Germline values: CDR1 GTSNPN, CDR2 SVGIG (reference sequence). The length of the CDR3 is 15 residues. Trimming removed 4 bases from V and 1 base from J, with 16 bases in between.

Many counts were recorded for this clonotype. The CDR3 protein is CASSPGLPTDTQYF. The CDR3 nucleotides read TGTGCCAGCAGCCCGGGACTTCCGACAGATACGCAGTATTTT. The chain joins TRBV7-3 to TRBJ2-3; D is perhaps TRBD2 (6 bases). The CDR3 covers 14 residues. Germline CDR1 SGHTA, CDR2 FQGTGA. V shed 5 bases and J shed 3 bases, with 12 bases lying between them.

This clonotype has a handful of counts. This chain links TRBV12-3 or TRBV12-4 with TRBJ1-1, with D uncertain. This CDR3 spans 12 amino acids. Trimming removed 5 bases at V and 8 bases at J, with 12 bases between. This chain's CDR3 is CASSLGQREAFF. The DNA of the CDR3 is TGTGCCAGCAGTCTCGGGCAGCGAGAAGCTTTCTTT.

This clonotype was seen more than once but under ten times. V and J are TRBV7-9 and TRBJ2-1; 12 bases are shared with TRBD2. The CDR3 is 16 residues long. The junction had 11 bases not matched to a gene; V was cut back by 8 bases and J by 6 bases. CDR1 is SEHNR and CDR2 is FQNEAQ in the germline V gene (reference sequence). This CDR3 reads CASRRLAGVSGNEQFF. In DNA, the CDR3 is TGTGCCAGCCGACGACTAGCGGGAGTATCTGGCAATGAGCAGTTCTTC. Full variable domain (rest looked up from reference TRBV7-9 and TRBJ2-1): DTGVSQNPRHKITKRGQNVTFRCDPISEHNRLYWYRQTLGQGPEFLTYFQNEAQLEKSRLLSDRFSAERPKGSFSTLEIQRTEQGDSAMYLCASRRLAGVSGNEQFFGPGTRLTVL.

In the case of this clonotype: At one end, the junction sequence differs from germline, possibly due to a read error. The chain links TRBV6-1 to TRBJ1-1; 11 nucleotides match TRBD1. Per germline, CDR1 MNHNS and CDR2 SASEGT. This CDR3 comprises 13 residues. CDR3 nucleotides: TGTGCCAGCACTCGGGACAGGGGGACTGAAGCTTTATTT. Its protein product is CASTRDRGTEALF.

The V gene is TRBV9, the J gene TRBJ2-7; TRBD1 aligns across 11 bases. Germline-derived CDR1 and CDR2 are SGDLS and YYNGEE. The V gene end was trimmed by 3 bases and the J gene end by 3 bases; junction bases not matched to a gene: 5. The CDR3 runs to 15 residues. The CDR3 DNA sequence: TGTGCCAGCAGCGCAGGACAGGGGGCGTTCTACGAGCAGTACTTC. Its protein product is CASSAGQGAFYEQYF.

The V and J genes are TRBV9 and TRBJ1-5; D call uncertain. The CDR3 length is 16 residues. V was shortened by 3 bases and J by 5 bases, with 18 bases between the two germline ends. Per germline, CDR1 SGDLS and CDR2 YYNGEE. The CDR3 region has the DNA TGTGCCAGCAGCGCGGACCCCTGGAGTGGGGATCAGCCCCAGCATTTT. Its protein product is CASSADPWSGDQPQHF. The full variable domain, completed using reference TRBV9 and TRBJ1-5, is DSGVTQTPKHLITATGQRVTLRCSPRSGDLSVYWYQQSLDQGLQFLIQYYNGEERAKGNILERFSAQQFPDLHSELNLSSLELGDSALYFCASSADPWSGDQPQHFGDGTRLSIL.

The chain joins TRBV4-1 to TRBJ2-7; D unclear. CDR3 length equals 17 residues. V was clipped by 4 bases and J by 3 bases, with 22 bases between them. Germline CDR1 reads MGHRA; CDR2 reads YSYEKL. CDR3 bases: TGCGCCAGCAGCCTAAGATTGTTCCAGACTTCTGACTACGAGCAGTACTTC. This gives the protein CASSLRLFQTSDYEQYF.

This clonotype was found a few times. The genes are TRBV11-2 and TRBJ1-2, with D maybe TRBD1 (5 bases). The germline V gene encodes CDR1 SGHAT and CDR2 FQNNGV. The CDR3 loop spans 15 amino acids. V lost 5 bases and J lost 4, with 17 bases in between. The CDR3 DNA follows: TGTGCCAGCAGCCCGAGGGGAGACGTACTCTATGGCTACACCTTC. This sequence encodes CASSPRGDVLYGYTF.